Detailed here is one TCR beta chain. What it binds is unknown. Germline values: CDR1 SGHTA, CDR2 FQGNSA. The CDR3 totals 13 residues. Trimming removed 4 bases at V and 4 bases at J, with 8 bases between. Sequenced with the Oncomine TCR Beta short-read assay was DNA taken from cultured CD4+ T cells. Genomic DNA was isolated from CD4+ T cells that had been cultured. TCRdb re-called the PCR reads with MiXCR, one entry per CDR3 protein. The data show over 9,500 distinct CDR3 sequences, around 30% seen once. This sample is part of a study of vaccination and CD4 T cells after COVID-19. Findings and caveats of the study: Researchers looked at relatively few convalescent patients and had no early post-infection timepoints.

Treatment meaning: roughly nine-day PBMC culture with coronavirus spike peptide pools or control peptides (ViraFEST assay). The unexposed donor provided CD4+ T cells, which were taken before the COVID-19 pandemic (2011-2018). ViraFEST sequenced TCRs after peptide-pool expansion of antigen-specific T cells. This sequence joins TRBV7-2 and TRBJ1-3; no clear D gene. This clonotype was obtained from a human donor in good health. The specimen was CD4+ T cells from blood, cultured in vitro. CDR3 DNA sequence: TGTGCCAGCAGCTCAGGTTTCGGAAACACCATATATTTT. Encoded protein: CASSSGFGNTIYF.